This T cell receptor beta chain is drawn from a study of T cell repertoires in cytomegalovirus infection. TCRdb used MiXCR to reprocess the reads, holding one entry per CDR3 protein. The data contain around 900,000 distinct CDR3 sequences, around 30% of them singletons. V trimming: 5 bases; J trimming: 1 base; junction bases outside the gene matches: 14. The V gene's germline CDR1 is SGHTA and CDR2 FQGNSA. CDR3 length equals 19 residues. This clonotype was recorded at least ten times. Its matching antigen is unknown. V gene TRBV7-2 combines with J gene TRBJ2-3; 11 bases fit TRBD2. The sequence was obtained from a human donor in good health (CMV status not recorded). Some clones in this sample may be carry-over from other donors' samples. Sequences were derived from cultured CD8+ T cells from PBMCs, sampled from culture after CMV antigen stimulation. CDR3 DNA: TGTGCCAGCAGCCTCCGAGATAGCGGGGGGGCGGCGGGCACAGATACGCAGTATTTT. Encoded protein: CASSLRDSGGAAGTDTQYF. The full variable domain, with the rest looked up from reference TRBV7-2 and TRBJ2-3, is GAGVSQSPSNKVTEKGKDVELRCDPISGHTALYWYRQSLGQGLEFLIYFQGNSAPDKSGLPSDRFSAERTGGSVSTLTIQRTQQEDSAVYLCASSLRDSGGAAGTDTQYFGPGTRLTVL.